The 19 T cell receptor beta chains given below trace back to one sample, sequenced in a study of blood T cells in healthy people across ages. A second PCR of 7 to 11 cycles used a sample-barcoded 5' primer and a J-beta primer mix. In TCRdb, the 5' RACE reads were re-called with MiXCR into one record per CDR3 protein. There are roughly 800,000 distinct CDR3 sequences in the sample; roughly 50% occur only once, and over 20% lies in the top ten. Sequencing used blood. All receptors come from a man between 25 and 39 years old in good health.

The genes are TRBV6-6 and TRBJ2-4, with D perhaps assigned TRBD1 or TRBD2 (6 bases each). TRBJ2-5 explains the end of the DNA better; the J call may be wrong. This CDR3 has 17 residues. Germline V lookup: CDR1 MNHNY, CDR2 SVGAGI (reference sequence). CDR3 DNA: TGTGCCAGCAGTTCCCAAGGGGGGCGGGGAGGCCAAGAGACCCAGTACTTC. This codes for CASSSQGGRGGQETQYF.

This clonotype was seen a handful of times. The rearrangement links TRBV28 to TRBJ2-5, with 7 bases identical to TRBD1. The V gene's germline CDR1 is MDHEN and CDR2 SYDVKM. V shed 8 bases and J 1 base; nucleotides not matched to a gene: 10. The CDR3 covers 15 residues. The CDR3 reads CASHPTDRIQETQYF. The CDR3 DNA follows: TGTGCCAGCCACCCCACGGACAGGATCCAAGAGACCCAGTACTTC.

The chain uses TRBV2 and TRBJ1-4, with 7 bases fitting TRBD1. After removal of 6 bases from V and 4 bases from J, the junction contained 8 bases not matched to a gene. CDR3 size: 15 residues. Per germline, CDR1 SNHLY and CDR2 FYNNEI. The CDR3 sequence is CASSDPGQINEKLFF. The CDR3 DNA reads as TGTGCCAGCAGCGATCCGGGACAGATTAATGAAAAACTGTTTTTT.

In its sample, this clonotype was seen once. The chain couples TRBV20-1 to TRBJ2-1; D may be TRBD1 or TRBD2 (5 bases each). The germline gives CDR1 DFQATT, CDR2 SNEGSKA (reference sequence). CDR3 length: 14 residues. V was clipped by 6 bases and J by 8 bases, with 20 bases between them. In DNA, the CDR3 is TGCAGTGCCCGGGGACCTTCTTTTTACGATGAGCAGTTCTTC. Encoded protein: CSARGPSFYDEQFF.

The CDR3 DNA reads TGCGCCAGCAGCTACGCCCCCCCCACAGGGGGGGAAACCTACGAGCAGTACTTC. As protein: CASSYAPPTGGETYEQYF. This rearrangement joins TRBV4-3 to TRBJ2-7; D might be TRBD1 (8 bases). The V and J ends lost 5 bases and 2 bases respectively, with 25 bases between them. CDR1 is LGHNA, CDR2 YSLEER, per germline. This CDR3 spans 18 amino acids.

In this sample, this clonotype turned up a few times. The rearrangement links TRBV20-1 to TRBJ2-3, with D possibly being TRBD1 or TRBD2 (6 bases each). CDR3 length: 14 amino acids. Germline loops: CDR1 DFQATT, CDR2 SNEGSKA (reference sequence). V lost 5 bases and J 8 bases, leaving 20 bases between the germline ends. CDR3 DNA sequence: TGCAGTGCTGGACGAGTGAGGGGGGAACGTACGCAGTATTTT. It yields the protein CSAGRVRGERTQYF.

The chain couples TRBV12-3 or TRBV12-4 to TRBJ2-7; 7 nucleotides align to TRBD1. V lost 5 bases and J lost 3; bases outside the gene matches: 16. This CDR3 has 17 amino acids. In DNA form, the CDR3 reads TGTGCCAGCAGTGGATACGACCGGGACAGCTCTGGCTACGAGCAGTACTTC. Translation gives CASSGYDRDSSGYEQYF.

The gene calls are TRBV20-1 and TRBJ2-5; 9 bases agree with TRBD1. The end of the DNA aligns better with TRBJ2-7, so the J call may be wrong. Germline V gene lookup returns CDR1 DFQATT and CDR2 SNEGSKA (reference sequence). This CDR3 region has 14 residues. The CDR3 sequence: CSATTGTGIYEQYF. As DNA, the CDR3 is TGCAGTGCCACTACCGGGACAGGGATCTACGAGCAGTACTTC.

This clonotype is a singleton in its sample. The chain combines TRBV29-1 with TRBJ2-3; D is unresolved. V lost 6 bases, J lost 0 bases, and 10 bases lay in between. The CDR3 spans 13 residues. CDR1 is SQVTM, CDR2 ANQGSEA, per germline. CDR3 protein: CSVRPTSTDTQYF. CDR3 coding DNA: TGCAGCGTCCGGCCCACTAGCACAGATACGCAGTATTTT.

The chain employs TRBV15 and TRBJ2-1; TRBD2 matches at 10 bases. Germline values: CDR1 LNHNV, CDR2 YYDKDF (reference sequence). V trimming: 0 bases; J trimming: 6 bases; junction bases outside the gene matches: 5. This CDR3 contains 16 residues. Here the CDR3 DNA reads TGTGCCACCAGCAGAGAAAACCTAGCGGGAGCCAATGAGCAGTTCTTC. Translation: CATSRENLAGANEQFF.

The rearrangement links TRBV7-9 to TRBJ1-2, with 7 nucleotides matching TRBD1. The CDR3 has 14 amino acids. CDR1 SEHNR and CDR2 FQNEAQ come from the germline V gene (reference sequence). The V and J ends lost 6 bases and 8 bases, in that order; junction bases with no gene match: 12. This CDR3 is CASRSDRVQYGYTF. DNA of the CDR3: TGTGCCAGCAGATCAGACAGGGTGCAGTACGGCTACACCTTC.

The chain combines TRBV5-1 with TRBJ2-2, with no clear D. Trimming shortened V by 1 base and J by 1 base, and 5 bases separated the two germline ends. The CDR3 loop spans 14 amino acids. The V gene's germline CDR1 is SGHRS and CDR2 YFSETQ. The CDR3 DNA is TGCGCCAGCAGCTTGTCTCAGAACACCGGGGAGCTGTTTTTT. Residues: CASSLSQNTGELFF.

CDR3 in DNA: TGCAGCGTTGATTATAGGACTCGGGAGACCCAGTACTTC. It translates to CSVDYRTRETQYF. V is TRBV29-1 and J is TRBJ2-5; D is perhaps TRBD2 (5 bases). Germline V CDR1 and CDR2: SQVTM, ANQGSEA. Trimming stripped 3 bases from V and 5 bases from J, with 13 bases between. The length of the CDR3 is 13 residues.

In DNA, the CDR3 is TGTGCCAGCAGTTTAAGGGCAGGAGAAATCGTCTCCTACAATGAGCAGTTCTTC. Translated: CASSLRAGEIVSYNEQFF. V usage is TRBV6-5 and J usage is TRBJ2-1; D unresolved. Per germline, CDR1 MNHEY and CDR2 SVGAGI. V was clipped by 4 bases and J by 0 bases, with 19 bases between them. The CDR3 extends over 18 amino acids.

The chain links TRBV4-1 to TRBJ2-3; D not certain. The V and J ends lost 5 bases and 0 bases respectively, with 9 bases between them. The germline gives CDR1 MGHRA, CDR2 YSYEKL. The CDR3 loop spans 14 amino acids. The CDR3 DNA follows: TGCGCCAGCAGCGTTAGATTTAGCACAGATACGCAGTATTTT. This sequence encodes CASSVRFSTDTQYF.

Concerning this clonotype itself: One end of the junction varies from germline; a read error may be responsible. The J gene is TRBJ2-5, the V gene TRBV5-1, with 9 nucleotides matching TRBD2. Germline CDR1 and CDR2: SGHRS and YFSETQ. The CDR3 extends over 16 amino acids. The CDR3 loop reads CASSPLGLAGQEAQYF. Written as DNA, the CDR3 is TGCGCCAGCAGCCCACTCGGGCTAGCGGGACAAGAGGCCCAGTACTTC.

The V call is TRBV14, the J call TRBJ1-1; unclear D gene. Per the germline V gene, CDR1 is SGHDN and CDR2 is FVKESK. Trimming stripped 1 base from V and 7 bases from J, with 4 bases between. The CDR3 covers 11 residues. Here the CDR3 DNA reads TGTGCCAGCAGCCAAGCTGATGAAGCTTTCTTT. Its translation: CASSQADEAFF. The complete variable domain, with remaining parts taken from reference TRBV14 and TRBJ1-1, reads EAGVTQFPSHSVIEKGQTVTLRCDPISGHDNLYWYRRVMGKEIKFLLHFVKESKQDESGMPNNRFLAERTGGTYSTLKVQPAELEDSGVYFCASSQADEAFFGQGTRLTVV.

This clonotype came up once. The rearrangement links TRBV9 to TRBJ1-5, with 8 bases fitting TRBD1. There are 13 residues in the CDR3. V lost 4 bases and J lost 10; bases outside the gene matches: 7. Germline V gene lookup returns CDR1 SGDLS and CDR2 YYNGEE. CDR3 in DNA: TGTGCCAGCAGCACAGCAGACAGGGGTCCCCAGCATTTT. It codes for CASSTADRGPQHF.

The sample holds a few counts of this clonotype. The chain is built from TRBV20-1 and TRBJ2-5; no clear D. The CDR3 consists of 15 residues. Germline CDR1 reads DFQATT; CDR2 reads SNEGSKA (reference sequence). Deletions cut 7 bases from V and 2 bases from J, with 20 bases between. The CDR3 DNA is TGCAGTGTCTCCAGCCCGATAGGGCTACAAGAGACCCAGTACTTC. Translated: CSVSSPIGLQETQYF.